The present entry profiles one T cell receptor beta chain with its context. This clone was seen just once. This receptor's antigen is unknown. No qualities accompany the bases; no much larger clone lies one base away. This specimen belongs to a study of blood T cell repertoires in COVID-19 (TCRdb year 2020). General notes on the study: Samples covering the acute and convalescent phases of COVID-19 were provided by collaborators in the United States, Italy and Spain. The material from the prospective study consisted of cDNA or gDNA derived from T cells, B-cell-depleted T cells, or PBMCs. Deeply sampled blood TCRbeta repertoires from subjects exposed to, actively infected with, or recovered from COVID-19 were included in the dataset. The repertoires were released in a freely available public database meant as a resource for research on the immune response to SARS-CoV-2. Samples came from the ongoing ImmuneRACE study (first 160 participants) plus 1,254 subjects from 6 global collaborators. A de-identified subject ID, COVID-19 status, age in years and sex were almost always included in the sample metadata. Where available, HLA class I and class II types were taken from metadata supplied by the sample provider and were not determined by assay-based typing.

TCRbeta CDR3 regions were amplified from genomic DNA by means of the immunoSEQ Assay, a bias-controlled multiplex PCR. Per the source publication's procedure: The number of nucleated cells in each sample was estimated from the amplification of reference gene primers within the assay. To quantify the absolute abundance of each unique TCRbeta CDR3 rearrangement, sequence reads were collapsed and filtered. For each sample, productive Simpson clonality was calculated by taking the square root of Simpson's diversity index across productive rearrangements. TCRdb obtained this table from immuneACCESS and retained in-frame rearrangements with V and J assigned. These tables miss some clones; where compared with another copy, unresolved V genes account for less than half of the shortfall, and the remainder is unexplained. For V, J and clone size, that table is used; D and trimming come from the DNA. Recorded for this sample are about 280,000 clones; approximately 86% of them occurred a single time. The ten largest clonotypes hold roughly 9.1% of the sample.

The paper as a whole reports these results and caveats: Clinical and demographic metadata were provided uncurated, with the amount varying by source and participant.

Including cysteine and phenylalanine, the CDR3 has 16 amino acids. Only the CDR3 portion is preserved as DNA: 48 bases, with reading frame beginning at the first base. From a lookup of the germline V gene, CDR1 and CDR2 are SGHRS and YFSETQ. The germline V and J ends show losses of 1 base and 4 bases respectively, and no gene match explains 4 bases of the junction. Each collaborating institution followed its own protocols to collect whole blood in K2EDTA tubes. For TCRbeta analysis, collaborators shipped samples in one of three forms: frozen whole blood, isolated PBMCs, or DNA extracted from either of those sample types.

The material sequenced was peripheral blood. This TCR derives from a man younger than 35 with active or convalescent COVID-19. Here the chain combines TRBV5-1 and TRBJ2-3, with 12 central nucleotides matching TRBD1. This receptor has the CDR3 CASSLPGQGAADTQYF. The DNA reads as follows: TGCGCCAGCAGCTTGCCGGGACAGGGGGCGGCAGATACGCAGTATTTT.